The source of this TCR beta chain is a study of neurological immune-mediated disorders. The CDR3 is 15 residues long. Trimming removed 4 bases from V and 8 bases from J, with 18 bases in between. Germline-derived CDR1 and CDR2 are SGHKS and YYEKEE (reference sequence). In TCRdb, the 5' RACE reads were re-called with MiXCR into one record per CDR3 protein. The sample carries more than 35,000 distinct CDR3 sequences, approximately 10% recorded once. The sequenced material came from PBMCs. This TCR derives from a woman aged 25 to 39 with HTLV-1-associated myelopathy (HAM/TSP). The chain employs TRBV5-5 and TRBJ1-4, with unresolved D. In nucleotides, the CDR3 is TGTGCCAGCAGCACCAAGTGGGGAATGGGAGAAAAACTGTTTTTT. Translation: CASSTKWGMGEKLFF.